These 9 T cell receptor beta chains originate from one sample sequenced in a study of blood T cell repertoires in COVID-19 (dated by TCRdb to 2020 to 2021). Library creation used the immunoSEQ multiplex PCR assay. TCRdb took over this immuneACCESS table, retaining in-frame rearrangements with V and J assigned. Such tables are incomplete; in checked studies, under half of the missing clones stem from an unresolved V gene, and the remainder is unexplained. For this sample there are some 150,000 clones; around 84% appear just once. Roughly 1.5% of the sample lies in the top ten. The sequencing sample was made of peripheral blood. These receptor sequences come from a man older than 75 with acute or convalescent COVID-19.

V gene TRBV12-3 or TRBV12-4 combines with J gene TRBJ1-1; TRBD1 aligns across 7 bases. This CDR3 region has 13 residues. J was trimmed by 3 bases and V by 3 bases; bases with no gene match: 1. The CDR3 DNA reads as TGTGCCAGCAGTTTTCAGGGGGACACTGAAGCTTTCTTT. This encodes CASSFQGDTEAFF.

The chain couples TRBV12-3 or TRBV12-4 to TRBJ2-5; D might be TRBD1 (5 bases). This CDR3 is 11 amino acids long. V was cut by 6 bases and J by 4 bases, with 6 bases left in between. The CDR3 spells CASRQGETQYF. The CDR3 DNA reads TGTGCCAGCAGGCAGGGAGAGACCCAGTACTTC.

This sequence joins TRBV30 and TRBJ2-7; TRBD1 might be the D (6 bases). V was shortened by 5 bases and J by 0 bases, with 11 bases between the two germline ends. Germline CDR1 GTSNPN, CDR2 SVGIG (reference sequence). The CDR3 sequence is 13 residues long. The CDR3 here is CAWDRQSSYEQYF. CDR3 nucleotide sequence: TGTGCCTGGGACAGGCAGAGCTCCTACGAGCAGTACTTC. Drawing the rest from reference TRBV30 and TRBJ2-7, the complete variable domain is SQTIHQWPATLVQPVGSPLSLECTVEGTSNPNLYWYRQAAGRGLQLLFYSVGIGQISSEVPQNLSASRPQDRQFILSSKKLLLSDSGFYLCAWDRQSSYEQYFGPGTRLTVT.

The V call is TRBV21-1, the J call TRBJ1-2; TRBD1 reflects the table's D call only, with no check against the DNA. TRBV21-1 is designated a pseudogene. The CDR3 runs to 14 residues. The CDR3, as DNA: TGTGCCAGCATCCCGAAGAGGGGGCTGGAGGGCTACACCTTC. It codes for CASIPKRGLEGYTF.

V and J are TRBV7-8 and TRBJ1-6; TRBD1 aligns across 9 bases. This CDR3 is built from 14 residues. Germline-derived CDR1 and CDR2 are SGHVS and FQNEAQ. J was trimmed by 7 bases and V by 5 bases; bases with no gene match: 3. DNA for the CDR3: TGTGCCAGCAGCGGGGACAGGGACAATTCACCCCTCCACTTT. As protein: CASSGDRDNSPLHF.

CDR3 nucleotides: TGCGCCAGCAGCCAGGGACAGCTGAACACTGAAGCTTTCTTT. The encoded protein is CASSQGQLNTEAFF. The chain is built from TRBV4-1 and TRBJ1-1; 7 bases agree with TRBD1. The ends lost 3 bases at V and 0 bases at J; junction bases unmatched: 1. This CDR3 spans 14 amino acids. The germline gives CDR1 MGHRA, CDR2 YSYEKL.

The chain carries TRBV3-1 (or the pseudogene TRBV3-2) and TRBJ2-4, with TRBD1 matching 7 bases. CDR3 length: 16 residues. Germline lookup yields CDR1 LGHDT and CDR2 YNNKEL (reference sequence). J lost 1 base, V lost 0 bases, and 3 bases had no gene match. CDR3 sequence (DNA): TGTGCCAGCAGCCAAGAGGCGACAGGGGCCAAAAACATTCAGTACTTC. Its protein product is CASSQEATGAKNIQYF.

This chain uses TRBV7-2 with TRBJ2-5; D possibly corresponds to TRBD1 (5 bases). In germline, CDR1 is SGHTA, CDR2 FQGNSA. This CDR3 is 14 amino acids long. V shed 0 bases and J shed 5 bases, with 10 bases lying between them. The CDR3 spells CASSLAAGYETQYF. The CDR3 DNA follows: TGTGCCAGCAGCTTAGCGGCAGGGTATGAGACCCAGTACTTC.

The J gene is TRBJ2-7, the V gene TRBV2; D might be TRBD1 (5 bases). Deletions cut 6 bases from V and 4 bases from J, with 13 bases between. Germline assignment: CDR1 SNHLY and CDR2 FYNNEI. The CDR3 spans 13 residues. CDR3 nucleotide sequence: TGTGCCAGCAGCTCCTACTCAGGGTACGAGCAGTACTTC. Translated, it gives CASSSYSGYEQYF.